This entry is about one T cell receptor beta chain. What it recognizes is unknown. CDR3 length: 14 amino acids. With 3 bases clipped from V and 9 bases from J, the junction kept 9 bases outside the gene matches. CDR1 SGHKS and CDR2 YYEKEE come from the germline V gene (reference sequence). Timing groups of about 4 and about 12 weeks for second doses were pooled. Measured with immunoSEQ multiplex PCR; TCRdb has only the in-frame clones, and not every one. The sample has 89,000 or so clones; 85% to 95% are singletons. This specimen belongs to a study of T cell responses to AZD1222 COVID-19 vaccine. Study-level results: Scientists sampled the repertoires only once the peak T cell response had passed.

The sequence came from an adult who received the AZD1222 COVID-19 vaccine. The chain recombines TRBV5-5 with TRBJ1-2; 9 nucleotides align to TRBD1. Sequences were derived from peripheral blood, sampled 28 days after the second AZD1222 dose. CDR3 region: CASSSRSGTGSYTF. DNA of the CDR3: TGTGCCAGCAGCTCCCGATCCGGGACAGGGAGCTACACCTTC.